This paragraph reports one TCR beta chain. Only in-frame clones appear in the TCRdb table, and some are missing; sequencing was by immunoSEQ multiplex PCR. The table shows some 2 million clones, with roughly 94% occurring only once. Selected positively for CCR7 and CD45RO-negative, naive CD8 cells excluded terminally differentiated effector memory CD45RA+ cells. These data are taken from a study of shared clonotypes between healthy human individuals. The CDR3 is made up of 16 amino acids. Per germline, CDR1 SGHRS and CDR2 YFSETQ. V dropped 4 bases and J dropped 0; count of bases not matched to a gene: 6.

The clonotype comes from a man between 18 and 29 years old in good health. The sequencing sample was made of naive CD8+ T cells sorted from blood. V usage is TRBV5-1 and J usage is TRBJ2-7; 11 bases are shared with TRBD1. The CDR3 region is CASSGPGTGGSYEQYF. CDR3 DNA: TGCGCCAGCAGCGGGCCTGGGACAGGGGGCTCCTACGAGCAGTACTTC.